This TCR beta chain comes out of a study of CD8 T cells in ankylosing spondylitis. General observations from the study: Both synovial fluid and blood in reactive arthritis had previously been reported to carry some motif variants. The study identified a TCR beta motif of eight highly homologous variants that appeared characteristic of ankylosing spondylitis blood. Clones linked to disease were reported to show significant enrichment in matched ankylosing spondylitis synovial fluid.

The authors made TCR beta libraries by quantitative 5'-RACE with molecular barcodes. A single record per CDR3 protein comes from TCRdb applying MiXCR to the 5' RACE reads. The table has some 120,000 distinct CDR3 sequences, roughly 13% seen once. This clonotype appeared a few times. Its target is not known. The V end was cut by 0 bases, the J end by 5 bases, with 7 bases between. CDR3 size: 14 residues. The germline CDR1 and CDR2 sequences are MNHEY and SVGAGI. The V call is TRBV6-5, the J call TRBJ1-4; D gene uncertain. The clonotype comes from a female donor with ankylosing spondylitis or in good health (not recorded which). Source material: blood, either unsorted or a sorted T cell fraction (not recorded which). The CDR3 DNA is TGTGCCAGCAGTTACTCGAGGGAAAATGAAAAACTGTTTTTT. This codes for CASSYSRENEKLFF.